The sequence of this T cell receptor (beta chain) was determined in a study of post-analysis software for immune sequencing data. The overall study: Patients had relapsing-remitting, secondary progressive or progressive-relapsing multiple sclerosis; some lacked subtype.

Broader study findings: About five TRBV segments appeared more often in patients than in controls, and TRBV5-6, TRBV5-1 and TRBV20-1 were among these.

Germline assignment: CDR1 SGHAT and CDR2 FQNNGV. V was trimmed by 3 bases and J by 9 bases, leaving 21 bases between them. The CDR3 length is 16 residues. Of note for this clonotype: Its antigen remains unknown.

The authors incorporated unique molecular identifiers into the TCR beta cDNA libraries. In TCRdb, the PCR reads were re-called with MiXCR into one record per CDR3 protein. This table has 750,000 to 950,000 distinct CDR3 sequences, approximately 57% appearing once. Sequencing was carried out using blood. The sequence came from a girl between 10 and 17 years old with multiple sclerosis. The V gene is TRBV11-2, the J gene TRBJ2-1, with D perhaps assigned TRBD1 or TRBD2 (5 bases each). CDR3 protein: CASSFSGSTGAGEQFF. The DNA of the CDR3 is TGTGCCAGCAGCTTCAGTGGTTCTACCGGGGCGGGTGAGCAGTTCTTC.